This section outlines one T cell receptor (beta chain) sequence together with its context. The antigen is not known. Germline V gene lookup returns CDR1 SGHNT and CDR2 YYREEE (reference sequence). The ends lost 2 bases at V and 4 bases at J; junction bases unmatched: 10. CDR3 length: 16 amino acids. There was one heparinised blood draw per donor, averaging approximately 120 mL. The sequenced template was cDNA made from the entire isolated RNA. About 3.6 million reads on average were seen across naive, central memory and regulatory T cell samples. The protocol was immunoSEQ multiplex PCR, while the TCRdb copy is restricted to in-frame clones and leaves out a portion. In the table there are 330,000 or so clones, less than 15% of which are singletons. This specimen belongs to a study of beta chain features in type 1 diabetes. Study details: Comparable age, gender and cell yields were observed in patients relative to healthy donors.

General study findings and limits: Healthy donors had naive, central memory and Treg TCRB repertoires that appeared less similar than those seen among patients.

The TCR originated in a man aged 25-40 years in good health. The sequenced material came from central memory CD4+ T cells from blood. V and J are TRBV5-4 and TRBJ2-5, with 8 bases lining up with TRBD2. CDR3 in DNA: TGTGCCAGCAGCTTTGTGGCGGGAGGATTCGGAGAGACCCAGTACTTC. Amino acid sequence: CASSFVAGGFGETQYF.